The T cell receptor beta chain described here comes from a study of blood T cell repertoires in COVID-19 (dated by TCRdb to 2018 to 2020). In terms of the full investigation: Collaborator samples came from the United States, Italy and Spain and covered acute and convalescent phases of COVID-19. Nearly every sample came with metadata listing a de-identified subject ID, COVID-19 status, age in years and sex. The samples were drawn from the first 160 participants of the ongoing ImmuneRACE study and from more than 1,000 subjects provided by 6 global collaborators. A freely available public database, intended as a resource for researchers studying the immune response to SARS-CoV-2, is where the repertoires were released. The material from the prospective study consisted of cDNA or gDNA derived from T cells, B-cell-depleted T cells, or PBMCs. Subjects who had been exposed to COVID-19, were actively infected with it, or had recovered from it provided the deeply sampled blood TCRbeta repertoires that made up the dataset. Where HLA class I and class II types were available, the types were taken from metadata supplied by the sample provider, not from assay-based typing. Study-wide findings and limitations: The amount of clinical and demographic metadata varied by source and participant and was provided uncurated.

TCRbeta CDR3 regions were amplified from genomic DNA by means of the immunoSEQ Assay, a bias-controlled multiplex PCR. In the authors' own workflow: The number of nucleated cells in each sample was estimated by amplification of reference gene primers within the assay. To quantify the absolute abundance of each unique TCRbeta CDR3 rearrangement, sequence reads were collapsed and filtered. For each sample, productive Simpson clonality was calculated as the square root of Simpson's diversity index across productive rearrangements. This immuneACCESS table, as held by TCRdb, lists in-frame sequences with V and J called but not all clones. Of the missing ones, under half trace to an unresolved V gene in checked studies; the others have no known cause. The V and J calls and clone size are taken from that table; D and trimming were inferred from the DNA. Across this sample there are 150,000 to 200,000 clones, with 70% to 90% seen only once. 4% to 5% of the sample comes from the top ten.

Points on this clone: Its specific antigen is unknown. It has no much larger one-base neighbor in the sample; base qualities were not kept.

Collaborating institutions collected whole blood in K2EDTA tubes following their own protocols. Collaborator samples were shipped for TCRbeta analysis as frozen whole blood, isolated PBMCs, or DNA extracted from either sample type. The CDR3 runs 17 residues from the cysteine to the phenylalanine. Only the CDR3 region is kept as DNA, spanning 51 bases read in frame from base 1. For CDR1 and CDR2, the germline V gene lists SNHLY and FYNNEI. V is cut back by 1 base and J by 1 base, with 9 bases in the junction unmatched. The specimen was peripheral blood. The sequence joins TRBV2 to TRBJ1-1, and 7 junctional nucleotides match TRBD1. This TCR derives from a human donor in a cohort sampled during active COVID-19. The CDR3 reads CASSEGQGRPANTEAFF. The bases read TGTGCCAGCAGTGAAGGACAGGGAAGACCGGCGAACACTGAAGCTTTCTTT.